The subject of this entry is one TCR beta chain. What it recognizes is unknown. Per germline, CDR1 ENHRY and CDR2 SYGVKD. CDR3 length: 14 amino acids. Trimming stripped 3 bases from V and 3 bases from J, with 11 bases between. This entry is derived from a study of T cell repertoires in ileal Crohn's disease. Overall study context: Patients had a median roughly 8-year disease duration, and about 36% were active smokers. MI samples are biopsies from the surgical specimen's proximal margin.

Time point here: proximal margin of the surgical specimen (macroscopically non-inflamed). Eligibility required adulthood, ileal or ileocolonic Crohn's disease and indicated ileocolonic resection. Produced via immunoSEQ multiplex PCR; TCRdb's table is partial and in-frame only. The sample shows about 5,700 clones, about three quarters of them seen only once. General study results and limits: Clonality above 26.8% at surgery always came with endoscopic recurrence.

The chain uses TRBV10-3 and TRBJ1-1; weak D call: TRBD1 (5 bases). The specimen was ileal tissue. The source is an adult with Crohn's disease. DNA of the CDR3: TGTGCCATCAGTGACGGCAGGGCTCACACTGAAGCTTTCTTT. Translation gives CAISDGRAHTEAFF.